These 5 T cell receptor beta chains share one sample of origin, sequenced in a study of cytomegalovirus exposure and HLA in healthy donors. The PCR was carried out with 60 Vbeta primers and 13 Jbeta primers. The protocol was immunoSEQ multiplex PCR, while the TCRdb copy is restricted to in-frame clones and leaves out a portion. The sample has about 130,000 clones; about 69% are singletons. Sequencing input: PBMCs. These TCRs come from a man aged 25 to 45 in good health and CMV-seronegative.

This clone came up a few times. The CDR3 here is CAIQGAREKLFF. The DNA of the CDR3 is TGTGCCATCCAGGGGGCGCGGGAAAAACTGTTTTTT. The chain uses TRBV28 and TRBJ1-4, with 8 bases fitting TRBD1. Per the germline V gene, CDR1 is MDHEN and CDR2 is SYDVKM. The CDR3 loop spans 12 amino acids. V lost 10 bases, J lost 8 bases, and 6 bases stayed unmatched. The whole variable domain, filled in from reference TRBV28 and TRBJ1-4, reads DVKVTQSSRYLVKRTGEKVFLECVQDMDHENMFWYRQDPGLGLRLIYFSYDVKMKEKGDIPEGYSVSREKKERFSLILESASTNQTSMYLCAIQGAREKLFFGSGTQLSVL.

The rearrangement uses TRBV6-5 and TRBJ2-7; the D gene is possibly TRBD1 (5 bases). The germline V and J ends were trimmed by 5 bases and 4 bases, with 12 bases remaining between them. The CDR3 spans 13 residues. Germline assignment: CDR1 MNHEY and CDR2 SVGAGI. CDR3 bases: TGTGCCAGCAGTCCCAGGCAGGGTTACGAGCAGTACTTC. Its translation: CASSPRQGYEQYF.

The chain couples TRBV28 to TRBJ1-5; D might be TRBD1 (5 bases). CDR1 and CDR2 (germline): MDHEN, SYDVKM. The V end was cut by 5 bases, the J end by 4 bases, with 9 bases between. This CDR3 has 13 residues. Here the CDR3 DNA reads TGTGCCAGCAGTACAGGCGGTAATCAGCCCCAGCATTTT. It encodes CASSTGGNQPQHF.

The CDR3 spells CASSLVAGEPLHF. The CDR3 coding sequence is TGTGCCAGCAGCTTAGTGGCTGGGGAGCCCCTCCACTTT. V and J are TRBV7-8 and TRBJ1-6; the D is unclear. Trimming shortened V by 1 base and J by 13 bases, and 11 bases separated the two germline ends. This CDR3 is 13 amino acids long. The germline gives CDR1 SGHVS, CDR2 FQNEAQ.

This clone came up a few times. The chain recombines TRBV6-1 with TRBJ1-5; no clear D. Germline values: CDR1 MNHNS, CDR2 SASEGT. Deletions cut 7 bases from V and 5 bases from J, with 9 bases between. The CDR3 sequence is 12 residues long. DNA of the CDR3: TGTGCCAGCATCCTCCTTGATCAGCCCCAGCATTTT. It yields the protein CASILLDQPQHF.